This T cell receptor beta chain was identified during a study of breast tumors, draining lymph nodes, adjacent tissues. Study-level findings and limits: That most tumor T cells come from lymph nodes remained unproven. Tumors had less TCR diversity than lymph nodes, more than nontumor tissue. Luminal-like breast cancer showed significantly greater tumor-nontumor repertoire similarity than basal-like breast cancer did.

TCRdb reprocessed the multiplex PCR reads with MiXCR, giving one entry per CDR3 protein. The repertoire includes roughly 80,000 distinct CDR3 sequences, roughly 20% of them detected once, and 2.4% sits in the top ten. This clonotype was seen many times. Its antigen remains unknown. Breast cancer patients provided tissue from their axillary draining lymph nodes. Germline V gene data show CDR1 as SGHRS and CDR2 as YFSETQ. The CDR3 runs 17 residues. Trimming cost V 0 bases and J 3 bases; bases outside gene matches: 11. The TCR was taken from a female donor with breast cancer. Some clones in this sample may be carry-over from other donors' samples. The material sequenced was axillary lymph node tissue. The chain links TRBV5-1 to TRBJ2-5; 7 bases are shared with TRBD2. CDR3 region: CASSLGGGRVWEETQYF. In DNA, the CDR3 is TGCGCCAGCAGCTTGGGTGGCGGGAGAGTGTGGGAAGAGACCCAGTACTTC.